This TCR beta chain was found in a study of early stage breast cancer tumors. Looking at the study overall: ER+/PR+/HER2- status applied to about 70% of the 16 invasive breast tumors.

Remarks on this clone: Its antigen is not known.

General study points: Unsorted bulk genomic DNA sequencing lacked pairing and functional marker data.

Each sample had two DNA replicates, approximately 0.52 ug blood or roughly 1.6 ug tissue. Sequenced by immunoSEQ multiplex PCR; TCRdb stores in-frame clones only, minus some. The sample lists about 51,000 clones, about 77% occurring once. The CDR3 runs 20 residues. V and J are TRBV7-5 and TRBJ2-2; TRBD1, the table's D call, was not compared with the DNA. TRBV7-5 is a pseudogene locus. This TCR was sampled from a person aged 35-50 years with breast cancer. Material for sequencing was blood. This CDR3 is CARSLADKARDRGDTGELFF. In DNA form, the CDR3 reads TGTGCCAGAAGCTTAGCAGATAAAGCCCGGGACAGGGGAGACACCGGGGAGCTGTTTTTT.